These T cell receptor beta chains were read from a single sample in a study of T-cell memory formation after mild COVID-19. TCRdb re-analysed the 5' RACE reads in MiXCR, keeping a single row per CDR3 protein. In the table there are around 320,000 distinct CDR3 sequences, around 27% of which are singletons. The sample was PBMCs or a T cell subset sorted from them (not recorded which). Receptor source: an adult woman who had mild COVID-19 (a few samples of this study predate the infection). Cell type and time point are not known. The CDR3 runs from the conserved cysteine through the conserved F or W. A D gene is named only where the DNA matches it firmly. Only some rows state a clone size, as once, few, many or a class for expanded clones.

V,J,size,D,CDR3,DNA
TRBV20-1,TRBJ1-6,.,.,CSAREGGAGGSPLHF,TGCAGTGCTAGAGAGGGAGGGGCCGGCGGTTCACCCCTCCACTTT
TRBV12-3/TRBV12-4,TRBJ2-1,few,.,CASSFWISGLNEQFF,TGTGCCAGCAGTTTCTGGATTAGCGGCCTAAATGAGCAGTTCTTC
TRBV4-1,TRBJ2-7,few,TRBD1,CASSLRQGASYEQYF,TGCGCCAGCAGCCTTCGACAGGGGGCTAGCTACGAGCAGTACTTC
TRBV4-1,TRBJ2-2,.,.,CASSQVQFNTGELFF,TGCGCCAGCAGCCAAGTCCAGTTCAACACCGGGGAGCTGTTTTTT
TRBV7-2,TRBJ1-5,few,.,CASSLTGHLNQPQHF,TGTGCCAGCAGCTTAACAGGACATCTAAATCAGCCCCAGCATTTT
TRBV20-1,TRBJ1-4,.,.,CSASKQGWPGEKLFF,TGCAGTGCTAGTAAACAGGGTTGGCCCGGTGAAAAACTGTTTTTT
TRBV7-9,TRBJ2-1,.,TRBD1,CASSLRQGYNGQFF,TGTGCCAGCAGCCTCAGACAGGGCTACAATGGGCAGTTCTTC
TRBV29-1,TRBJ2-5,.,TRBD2,CSARGLAGVETQYF,TGCAGCGCCAGGGGACTAGCGGGAGTTGAGACCCAGTACTTC
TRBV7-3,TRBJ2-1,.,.,CASGPRGIGEQFF,TGTGCCAGCGGGCCCAGGGGCATCGGTGAGCAGTTCTTC
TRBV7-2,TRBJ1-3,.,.,CASSLDGASGNTIYF,TGTGCCAGCAGCTTAGACGGGGCCTCTGGAAACACCATATATTTT
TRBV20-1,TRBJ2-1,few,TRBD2,CSANPLGSSGRYNEQFF,TGCAGTGCTAACCCCCTGGGTTCTAGCGGGAGGTACAATGAGCAGTTCTTC
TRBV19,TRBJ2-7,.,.,CASSIAGNEQYF,TGTGCCAGTAGTATAGCGGGGAACGAGCAGTACTTC
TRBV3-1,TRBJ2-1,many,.,CASSQTYNEQFF,TGTGCCAGCAGCCAAACTTACAATGAGCAGTTCTTC
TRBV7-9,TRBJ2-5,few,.,CAARGALQETQYF,TGTGCCGCCAGGGGAGCCCTACAAGAGACCCAGTACTTC
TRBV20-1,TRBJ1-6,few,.,CSARVAPSSYNSPLHF,TGCAGTGCTAGAGTGGCACCAAGCTCCTATAATTCACCCCTCCACTTT
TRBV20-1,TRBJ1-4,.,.,CSVFQGGGKLFF,TGCAGTGTTTTCCAGGGAGGAGGAAAACTGTTTTTT
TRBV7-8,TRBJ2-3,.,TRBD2,CASSLELAGGPTQYF,TGTGCCAGCAGCTTAGAGCTAGCGGGAGGTCCGACGCAGTATTTT
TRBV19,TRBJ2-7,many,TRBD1,CASCKGQGIDEQYF,TGTGCCAGTTGCAAGGGACAGGGAATCGACGAGCAGTACTTC